The 10 T cell receptor beta chains in this list originate from one sample, sequenced in a study of blood T cell repertoires in COVID-19. The repertoire was sequenced with immunoSEQ multiplex PCR; TCRdb's copy has only in-frame clones and lacks some. Among under 150,000 clones listed, roughly nine tenths were seen once. The specimen was peripheral blood. The source of these receptors is a woman in her sixties with active COVID-19.

Points on this clone: Given the absence of the conserved phenylalanine or tryptophan at the CDR3 end, a read error is likely. It is unclear where the CDR3 begins or ends on the DNA, so no DNA is shown, and the CDR3 is as TCRdb lists it. The chain joins TRBV12-3 or TRBV12-4 to TRBJ1-2; the D call of TRBD1 is as the table states it, not checked on the DNA. The CDR3 contains 11 residues when both ends are counted. CDR3: CASSAGQSVRA.

The gene calls are TRBV2 and TRBJ2-5, with D perhaps matching TRBD2 (6 bases). CDR3 length: 15 residues. The V end was cut by 8 bases, the J end by 5 bases, with 21 bases between. Germline V gives CDR1 SNHLY, CDR2 FYNNEI. The CDR3 DNA sequence: TGTGCCAGCGAATTGGGCCTAGCTAGCGTGGAGACCCAGTACTTC. Translation gives CASELGLASVETQYF.

This chain uses TRBV9 with TRBJ2-1; 8 nucleotides align to TRBD2. Germline V gene data show CDR1 as SGDLS and CDR2 as YYNGEE. This CDR3 has 16 amino acids. After removal of 2 bases from V and 13 bases from J, the junction contained 17 bases not matched to a gene. In DNA form, the CDR3 reads TGTGCCAGCAGCGTGGACCCCGGGACTAGTGAATGGGCTCAGTTCTTC. This translates into CASSVDPGTSEWAQFF.

The CDR3 protein is CASSRLAGGTYNEQFF. CDR3 DNA sequence: TGTGCCAGCAGCCGACTAGCGGGAGGAACCTACAATGAGCAGTTCTTC. The chain uses TRBV6-2 or TRBV6-3 and TRBJ2-1, with 13 bases aligning to TRBD2. Losses at the gene ends were 6 bases for V and 2 bases for J; bases not matched to a gene: 4. The germline V gene encodes CDR1 MNHEY and CDR2 SVGEGT. The CDR3 totals 16 residues.

This rearrangement joins TRBV24-1 to TRBJ1-2; D uncertain. There are 12 residues in the CDR3. Germline assignment: CDR1 KGHDR and CDR2 SFDVKD. V dropped 9 bases and J dropped 2 bases, with 9 bases sitting between them. The CDR3 DNA is TGTGCCACCGGAGACGGAAACTATGGCTACACCTTC. Its translation is CATGDGNYGYTF.

The chain has TRBV4-3 and TRBJ1-2; 8 bases match TRBD1. Germline V CDR1 and CDR2: LGHNA, YSLEER. This CDR3 region has 18 residues. Unmatched junction bases numbered 11, after V lost 2 bases and J lost 0 bases. The CDR3 DNA reads as TGCGCCAGCAGCCAACATCCAACAAGACAGGGGACTAACTATGGCTACACCTTC. Residues: CASSQHPTRQGTNYGYTF.

This clone was recorded a few times. This chain joins TRBV4-1 and TRBJ2-7; D is unresolved. Germline assignment: CDR1 MGHRA and CDR2 YSYEKL. This CDR3 has 11 residues. V was trimmed by 5 bases and J by 4 bases, leaving 6 bases between them. The DNA of the CDR3 is TGCGCCAGCAGCTCTGTTTACGAGCAGTACTTC. Translation: CASSSVYEQYF.

This chain connects TRBV7-2 to TRBJ2-7; TRBD1 matches 10 bases. The germline gives CDR1 SGHTA, CDR2 FQGNSA. This CDR3 comprises 17 residues. V shed 7 bases and J 7 bases; nucleotides not matched to a gene: 19. In nucleotides, the CDR3 is TGTGCCAGCACCTCTCAGGGCCCTGGGACAGGGGCGGGGGAGCAGTACTTC. This encodes CASTSQGPGTGAGEQYF.

This clone was detected only a few times. The chain links TRBV12-3 or TRBV12-4 to TRBJ1-5; a weak D match, TRBD1 (6 bases). The CDR3 is made up of 13 amino acids. With 5 bases removed from V and 7 bases from J, the gap between germline ends came to 12 bases. The CDR3 region is CASSIGDMQPQHF. CDR3 in DNA: TGTGCCAGCAGTATCGGGGACATGCAGCCCCAGCATTTT.

V and J are TRBV29-1 and TRBJ2-3; TRBD2 aligns across 7 bases. The CDR3 is made up of 17 amino acids. Germline V gene data show CDR1 as SQVTM and CDR2 as ANQGSEA. J gave up 0 bases and V 6 bases, and 15 bases lay outside the gene matches. DNA of the CDR3: TGCAGCGTCGGAAGGAGAATGGCGGGAGCTAGCACAGATACGCAGTATTTT. Its protein product is CSVGRRMAGASTDTQYF.